This TCR beta chain derives from a study of blood T cell repertoires in COVID-19. As for the study in general: Some COVID-19 samples were acute and others convalescent; all came from the United States, Italy and Spain. PBMCs, B-cell-depleted T cells, or T cells were the source of the cDNA or gDNA that made up the material.

In the original analysis: Amplification of reference gene primers was used by the study to estimate nucleated cell counts. Generated by immunoSEQ multiplex PCR, the TCRdb table keeps only in-frame clones and is missing some. V and J calls and clone size are as listed in that table; D and trimming were resolved from the DNA. The sample shows 100,000 to 150,000 clones, approximately 81% of them seen only once. The CDR3 length is 14 residues. J lost 6 bases, V lost 1 base, and 5 bases had no gene match. The germline V gene has CDR1 SEHNR and CDR2 FQNEAQ (reference sequence). The V and J genes are TRBV7-9 and TRBJ2-5; 7 bases map to TRBD1. The sequencing input was peripheral blood. The clonotype was recovered from a woman in her 50s with acute or convalescent COVID-19. The CDR3 sequence: CASSLGDRVKTQYF. For the CDR3, the DNA is TGTGCCAGCAGCTTAGGAGACAGGGTCAAGACCCAGTACTTC.